The 19 T cell receptor beta chains below come from one sample, sequenced in a study of early T cells in non-severe SARS-CoV-2 infection. TCRdb ran MiXCR on the 5' RACE reads and lists one entry per CDR3 protein. The data show about 58,000 distinct CDR3 sequences, about an eighth seen once. The sample consisted of whole blood. The receptor source for this set is an adult who was a healthcare worker with PCR-confirmed SARS-CoV-2 infection or an uninfected control (not recorded which).

The V and J genes are TRBV24-1 and TRBJ2-3; D is unclear. Germline V gene data show CDR1 as KGHDR and CDR2 as SFDVKD. The CDR3 is 12 amino acids. Trimming shortened V by 2 bases and J by 6 bases, and 5 bases separated the two germline ends. The CDR3 reads CATSDWVDTQYF. The DNA for the CDR3 is TGTGCCACCAGTGATTGGGTCGATACGCAGTATTTT.

This clonotype showed up just a few times. The chain employs TRBV27 and TRBJ2-7, with 11 positions matching TRBD2. In germline, CDR1 is MNHEY, CDR2 SMNVEV (reference sequence). The trim removed 6 bases at V and 6 bases at J, leaving 7 bases unmatched. CDR3 length: 14 amino acids. In nucleotides, the CDR3 is TGTGCCAGCAGGCTACTAGCGGGAGTTTCCGAGCAGTACTTC. Translating gives CASRLLAGVSEQYF.

This clonotype has ten or more counts. The rearrangement joins TRBV20-1 to TRBJ2-7, with a weak D call TRBD1 (5 bases). Germline V gene sequence: CDR1 DFQATT, CDR2 SNEGSKA (reference sequence). There are 11 residues in the CDR3. V was clipped by 6 bases and J by 9 bases, with 15 bases between them. CDR3 in DNA: TGCAGTGCATCTACAGGCTGGGGGCAGTACTTC. Translating it yields CSASTGWGQYF.

This clonotype came up many times. The V call is TRBV18, the J call TRBJ1-2, with TRBD1 identical over 9 bases. With V trimmed by 3 bases and J by 9 bases, 5 bases remained unmatched. Germline values: CDR1 KGHSH, CDR2 LQKENI. The CDR3 sequence is 13 residues long. The CDR3 DNA reads as TGTGCCAGCTCACCGGGACAGGGCGTCAGCTACACCTTC. Translated: CASSPGQGVSYTF.

The sample holds many counts of this clonotype. The V and J genes are TRBV14 and TRBJ2-2; D not certain. Trimming took 1 base from V and 2 from J, leaving 2 bases between them. The CDR3 has 13 amino acids. Germline CDR1 and CDR2: SGHDN and FVKESK. The CDR3 DNA is TGTGCCAGCAGCCAAGCAAACACCGGGGAGCTGTTTTTT. Amino acid sequence: CASSQANTGELFF.

This clonotype was observed at least ten times. The J gene is TRBJ2-7, the V gene TRBV5-6; D is undetermined. The CDR3 consists of 13 residues. V lost 4 bases and J lost 5, with 13 bases in between. The germline gives CDR1 SGHDT, CDR2 YYEEEE. The CDR3 protein is CASSHLRSDEQYF. In DNA form, the CDR3 reads TGTGCCAGCAGCCACCTTCGAAGCGACGAGCAGTACTTC. The full variable domain, its missing parts supplied by reference TRBV5-6 and TRBJ2-7, is DAGVTQSPTHLIKTRGQQVTLRCSPKSGHDTVSWYQQALGQGPQFIFQYYEEEERQRGNFPDRFSGHQFPNYSSELNVNALLLGDSALYLCASSHLRSDEQYFGPGTRLTVT.

The table lists this clonotype with many counts. The gene calls are TRBV20-1 and TRBJ1-1; TRBD1 might be the D (6 bases). Germline CDR1 is DFQATT and CDR2 is SNEGSKA (reference sequence). This CDR3 has 13 amino acids. V lost 1 base and J lost 3, with 9 bases in between. The CDR3 sequence: CSARAGVDTEAFF. The CDR3 region has the DNA TGCAGTGCTAGAGCAGGGGTTGACACTGAAGCTTTCTTT.

This clonotype was counted between two and nine times. The chain joins TRBV20-1 to TRBJ1-1, with D possibly being TRBD1 (6 bases). The germline V gene encodes CDR1 DFQATT and CDR2 SNEGSKA (reference sequence). This CDR3 is 13 amino acids long. V was pared by 8 bases and J by 4 bases, with 17 bases between. The CDR3 DNA sequence: TGCAGTTCGTACAGGGAGATCAGCACTGAAGCTTTCTTT. Residues: CSSYREISTEAFF.

The table lists this clonotype with a few counts. V is TRBV6-1 and J is TRBJ2-2; 7 bases line up with TRBD1. Losses at the gene ends were 6 bases for V and 0 bases for J; bases not matched to a gene: 4. The germline V gene has CDR1 MNHNS and CDR2 SASEGT. This CDR3 has 15 residues. The CDR3 region has the DNA TGTGCCAGCAGCCCGGGACAGCCGAACACCGGGGAGCTGTTTTTT. Protein: CASSPGQPNTGELFF.

Worth noting for this clonotype: One end of the junction is discordant with germline, which a read error may explain. J is TRBJ1-1 and V is TRBV5-1, with a tentative D call TRBD1 (6 bases). Germline V gene lookup returns CDR1 SGHRS and CDR2 YFSETQ. CDR3 length: 18 amino acids. The CDR3 region has the DNA TGCGCCAGCAGCTTGGGCCGGCACAGGGCTTATGAGAACACTGAAGCTTTATTT. It encodes CASSLGRHRAYENTEALF.

This sequence joins TRBV30 and TRBJ1-4, with TRBD1 identical over 9 bases. The V gene's germline CDR1 is GTSNPN and CDR2 SVGIG (reference sequence). With 3 bases clipped from V and 2 bases from J, the junction kept 4 bases outside the gene matches. The CDR3 consists of 15 residues. This CDR3 is CAWRPTGGTNEKLFF. CDR3 in DNA: TGTGCCTGGAGACCGACAGGGGGGACTAATGAAAAACTGTTTTTT. The full variable domain, rest sourced from reference TRBV30 and TRBJ1-4, is SQTIHQWPATLVQPVGSPLSLECTVEGTSNPNLYWYRQAAGRGLQLLFYSVGIGQISSEVPQNLSASRPQDRQFILSSKKLLLSDSGFYLCAWRPTGGTNEKLFFGSGTQLSVL.

This clonotype was detected many times. This chain connects TRBV28 to TRBJ2-7; possible D gene TRBD2, 6 bases. Trimming left V 5 bases short and J 4 bases short, with 12 bases between. The CDR3 loop spans 13 amino acids. Looked up from germline, CDR1 is MDHEN and CDR2 is SYDVKM. In DNA, the CDR3 is TGTGCCAGCAGTCTTAGCGGACCATACGAGCAGTACTTC. Protein product: CASSLSGPYEQYF.

This clonotype appeared many times. The rearrangement joins TRBV29-1 to TRBJ1-2; D is unclear. Trimming pared 3 bases from V and 4 bases from J, leaving 18 bases between. Germline-derived CDR1 and CDR2 are SQVTM and ANQGSEA. The CDR3 covers 15 residues. The CDR3 spells CSVEERPPHFYGYTF. The CDR3 DNA follows: TGCAGCGTTGAGGAAAGGCCACCACATTTCTATGGCTACACCTTC.

The chain uses TRBV2 and TRBJ2-3; 7 bases are a match to TRBD1. Germline-derived CDR1 and CDR2 are SNHLY and FYNNEI. V lost 10 bases to trimming and J lost 2 bases; unmatched junction nucleotides: 6. This CDR3 has 13 residues. CDR3 nucleotides: TGTGCCACCAAAGGGACAGCCACAGATACGCAGTATTTT. Translation gives CATKGTATDTQYF.

The chain couples TRBV29-1 to TRBJ2-5; D is tentatively TRBD1 or TRBD2 (5 bases each). Trimming took 8 bases from V and 0 from J, leaving 13 bases between them. This CDR3 has 13 residues. From germline, CDR1 is SQVTM and CDR2 ANQGSEA. Here the CDR3 reads CSSTGTNQETQYF. The CDR3 bases are TGCAGCTCAACCGGGACCAACCAAGAGACCCAGTACTTC. The whole variable domain, remainder taken from reference TRBV29-1 and TRBJ2-5, is SAVISQKPSRDICQRGTSLTIQCQVDSQVTMMFWYRQQPGQSLTLIATANQGSEATYESGFVIDKFPISRPNLTFSTLTVSNMSPEDSSIYLCSSTGTNQETQYFGPGTRLLVL.

The rearrangement links TRBV9 to TRBJ2-5; D unclear. Germline V gene data show CDR1 as SGDLS and CDR2 as YYNGEE. This CDR3 comprises 13 residues. V was pared by 1 base and J by 5 bases, with 9 bases between. In DNA form, the CDR3 reads TGTGCCAGCAGCGTAATGTCACAGGAGACCCAGTACTTC. Protein: CASSVMSQETQYF. Using reference TRBV9 and TRBJ2-5 for the parts outside the CDR3, the full variable domain is DSGVTQTPKHLITATGQRVTLRCSPRSGDLSVYWYQQSLDQGLQFLIQYYNGEERAKGNILERFSAQQFPDLHSELNLSSLELGDSALYFCASSVMSQETQYFGPGTRLLVL.

On this clonotype: One base away lies a much larger clone, so this may be a sequencing read error. V gene TRBV24-1 combines with J gene TRBJ2-7, with D hard to call. The germline V gene has CDR1 KGHDR and CDR2 SFDVKD. This CDR3 has 12 residues. The CDR3 nucleotides are TGTGCCACCAGTGATGGATCCTACGTGCAGTACTTC. It translates to CATSDGSYVQYF.

The chain combines TRBV20-1 with TRBJ2-3; 7 nucleotides line up with TRBD2. Germline CDR1 reads DFQATT; CDR2 reads SNEGSKA (reference sequence). This CDR3 has 16 amino acids. With V trimmed by 0 bases and J by 4 bases, 10 bases remained unmatched. The CDR3 region is CSAREKLAVRSDTQYF. In nucleotides, the CDR3 is TGCAGTGCTAGAGAAAAGCTAGCGGTCCGGTCAGATACGCAGTATTTT.

This clonotype was seen a handful of times. The CDR3: CSARGGPGTQYF. CDR3 bases: TGCAGTGCTCGAGGGGGGCCGGGTACGCAGTATTTT. V usage is TRBV20-1 and J usage is TRBJ2-3; either TRBD1 or TRBD2 may supply D (6 bases each). CDR1 is DFQATT, CDR2 SNEGSKA, per germline (reference sequence). V was pared by 5 bases and J by 8 bases, with 14 bases between. CDR3 size: 12 residues.